The 32 T cell receptor beta chains reported below all come from one sample, sequenced in a study of T cells in Graves' hyperthyroidism and ophthalmopathy. Amplified TCR beta CDR3 regions derived from RNA transcripts. RT-PCR in the first round (using the HTBI primer set) targeted the TCR CDR3. TCRdb redid the calling of the multiplex PCR reads with MiXCR, one entry per CDR3 protein. The table has a few hundred thousand distinct CDR3 sequences, around 14% seen once. Sample: blood. The receptors come from a woman under 40 with Graves' hyperthyroidism.

This clonotype was seen a few times. The chain couples TRBV12-3 or TRBV12-4 to TRBJ2-7, with 13 bases fitting TRBD2. CDR3 size: 15 residues. Trimming at V came to 3 bases and at J to 9 bases, leaving 8 bases not matched to a gene. The CDR3: CASSFRTSGREGQYF. The CDR3 bases are TGTGCCAGCAGTTTCCGGACTAGCGGGAGAGAAGGGCAGTACTTC.

This clonotype was observed a few times. CDR3 sequence: CASSSTAGTGHNEQFF. The CDR3 DNA sequence: TGCGCCAGCAGCTCGACTGCCGGGACAGGACACAATGAGCAGTTCTTC. This chain joins TRBV5-1 and TRBJ2-1; 8 bases are shared with TRBD1. J lost 5 bases, V lost 3 bases, and 10 bases had no gene match. Germline V gene data show CDR1 as SGHRS and CDR2 as YFSETQ. This CDR3 comprises 16 residues.

The rearrangement uses TRBV29-1 and TRBJ2-7; 7 bases line up with TRBD2. Per the germline V gene, CDR1 is SQVTM and CDR2 is ANQGSEA. The CDR3 has 14 residues. V dropped 4 bases and J dropped 2; count of bases not matched to a gene: 8. The CDR3 DNA reads TGCAGCGTTGTTGGGGAGCGGGATGCCTACGAGCAGTACTTC. It translates to CSVVGERDAYEQYF.

The DNA of the CDR3 is TGTGCCAGCAAATCGGGACAGGGAAACTATGGCTACACCTTC. Translated, it gives CASKSGQGNYGYTF. The chain recombines TRBV28 with TRBJ1-2; 9 bases agree with TRBD1. Germline assignment: CDR1 MDHEN and CDR2 SYDVKM. The V segment lost 7 bases and the J segment 2 bases; nucleotides outside the gene matches: 5. The CDR3 loop spans 14 amino acids.

This clonotype was detected a few times. The chain has TRBV27 and TRBJ2-1; D is unclear. The CDR3 is 18 amino acids. CDR1 is MNHEY, CDR2 SMNVEV, per germline (reference sequence). V was cut by 0 bases and J by 9 bases, with 24 bases left in between. The chain's CDR3 is CASSLSFGMAVQFGEQFF. The CDR3, as DNA: TGTGCCAGCAGTTTATCCTTTGGTATGGCAGTACAATTCGGTGAGCAGTTCTTC.

Note on this clonotype: A much larger clone is a single base away; this may be a read error. The chain combines TRBV19 with TRBJ2-5, with 7 bases that match TRBD1. Unmatched junction bases numbered 4, after V lost 7 bases and J lost 2 bases. The CDR3 loop spans 13 amino acids. Germline V gene sequence: CDR1 LNHDA, CDR2 SQIVND (reference sequence). CDR3 sequence reads: CASTTGVQETQYF. In nucleotides, the CDR3 is TGTGCCAGTACAACAGGGGTGCAAGAGACCCAGTACTTC.

The chain is built from TRBV7-2 and TRBJ2-1; the match to TRBD2 covers 11 bases. V lost 4 bases to trimming and J lost 4 bases; unmatched junction nucleotides: 18. CDR3 length equals 20 residues. Per germline, CDR1 SGHTA and CDR2 FQGNSA. Here the CDR3 reads CASSSPGTSGKARGYNEQFF. CDR3 sequence (DNA): TGTGCCAGCAGCTCCCCCGGGACTAGCGGCAAGGCCAGGGGGTACAATGAGCAGTTCTTC.

At least ten counts were recorded for this clonotype. J is TRBJ1-4 and V is TRBV7-9; a weak D match, TRBD1 (6 bases). CDR1 and CDR2 (germline): SEHNR, FQNEAQ (reference sequence). V lost 6 bases, J lost 7 bases, and 18 bases lay in between. This CDR3 spans 15 amino acids. The CDR3 DNA reads as TGTGCCAGCAGATTAACCCCGGACAGCCGTGAAAAACTGTTTTTT. This codes for CASRLTPDSREKLFF. Full variable domain (outside the CDR3, taken from reference TRBV7-9 and TRBJ1-4): DTGVSQNPRHKITKRGQNVTFRCDPISEHNRLYWYRQTLGQGPEFLTYFQNEAQLEKSRLLSDRFSAERPKGSFSTLEIQRTEQGDSAMYLCASRLTPDSREKLFFGSGTQLSVL.

V and J are TRBV20-1 and TRBJ2-7, with 8 bases fitting TRBD2. The CDR3 is 13 residues long. Germline CDR1 DFQATT, CDR2 SNEGSKA (reference sequence). With 1 base clipped from V and 4 bases from J, the junction kept 3 bases outside the gene matches. The CDR3 sequence: CSARAPSGYEQYF. CDR3 nucleotides: TGCAGTGCTAGAGCCCCTAGCGGGTACGAGCAGTACTTC.

V and J are TRBV12-3 or TRBV12-4 and TRBJ1-1, with 7 bases that match TRBD1. The CDR3 extends over 18 amino acids. Trimming removed 8 bases from V and 3 bases from J; junction bases left unmatched: 21. CDR3 DNA sequence: TGTGCCAGCCAGCGACAGGGAGCGTGGGGGAAAAGAGACACTGAAGCTTTCTTT. This gives the protein CASQRQGAWGKRDTEAFF.

This clonotype was recorded many times. The V call is TRBV18, the J call TRBJ1-1; weak D call: TRBD1 (5 bases). V lost 2 bases, J lost 4 bases, and 14 bases lay in between. The V gene's germline CDR1 is KGHSH and CDR2 LQKENI. This CDR3 is built from 15 residues. In DNA, the CDR3 is TGTGCCAGCTCACCATCCTCCGGGGCTGGCACTGAAGCTTTCTTT. Translated: CASSPSSGAGTEAFF.

This clonotype was recorded at least ten times. The V gene is TRBV7-6, the J gene TRBJ2-2, with D hard to call. Germline CDR1 reads SGHVS; CDR2 reads FNYEAQ. The V end was cut by 5 bases, the J end by 6 bases, with 10 bases between. The CDR3 covers 13 residues. CDR3 DNA: TGTGCCAGCAGCCCCTATAGAGCCGGGGAGCTGTTTTTT. Amino acids: CASSPYRAGELFF.

This clonotype was seen repeatedly, ten times or more. The gene calls are TRBV30 and TRBJ2-1, with TRBD2 matching 7 bases. The CDR3 is 16 residues long. Germline V gene lookup returns CDR1 GTSNPN and CDR2 SVGIG (reference sequence). After removal of 0 bases from V and 5 bases from J, the junction contained 10 bases not matched to a gene. For the CDR3, the DNA is TGTGCCTGGAGTGTTGGGAGTAGCGGGTATGACAATGAGCAGTTCTTC. Its protein is CAWSVGSSGYDNEQFF.

This clonotype was seen a handful of times. This chain connects TRBV5-4 to TRBJ2-3; 13 bases map to TRBD2. Trimming took 6 bases from V and 4 from J; bases not matched to a gene: 8. This CDR3 is 16 amino acids long. Germline assignment: CDR1 SGHNT and CDR2 YYREEE (reference sequence). The CDR3 DNA reads TGTGCCAGCACCCCCCCCGGGACTAGCGGGGCAGATACGCAGTATTTT. Encoded protein: CASTPPGTSGADTQYF.

This clonotype appeared many times. The V gene is TRBV7-2, the J gene TRBJ2-7; D is perhaps TRBD1 (6 bases). The CDR3 runs 14 residues. Germline CDR1 and CDR2: SGHTA and FQGNSA. With 3 bases removed from V and 1 base from J, the gap between germline ends came to 10 bases. The CDR3 DNA sequence: TGTGCCAGCAGCTTCTACAGGGAGTCCTACGAGCAGTACTTC. Protein product: CASSFYRESYEQYF.

The V gene is TRBV2, the J gene TRBJ2-7; no firm D call. The CDR3 covers 14 residues. The germline CDR1 and CDR2 sequences are SNHLY and FYNNEI. V gave up 1 base and J gave up 0 bases, with 7 bases separating them. The DNA of the CDR3 is TGTGCCAGCAGTGAAGAGGCTAGCTCCTACGAGCAGTACTTC. It yields the protein CASSEEASSYEQYF.

CDR3 loop: CASSGTQNPYEQYF. CDR3 DNA: TGTGCCAGCTCCGGGACACAAAACCCCTACGAGCAGTACTTC. The chain carries TRBV9 and TRBJ2-7; tentatively, D is TRBD1 (6 bases). V lost 7 bases and J 2 bases, leaving 16 bases between the germline ends. Germline CDR1 is SGDLS and CDR2 is YYNGEE. CDR3 length: 14 amino acids.

V usage is TRBV15 and J usage is TRBJ2-1; TRBD1 is a possible D gene (5 bases). V lost 3 bases and J lost 1, with 19 bases in between. The CDR3 totals 18 residues. CDR1 and CDR2 (germline): LNHNV, YYDKDF (reference sequence). CDR3 protein: CATSRTIDSVLSYNEQFF. In nucleotides, the CDR3 is TGTGCCACCAGCAGGACGATCGACAGCGTCCTATCCTACAATGAGCAGTTCTTC. The whole variable domain, filled in from reference TRBV15 and TRBJ2-1, reads DAMVIQNPRYQVTQFGKPVTLSCSQTLNHNVMYWYQQKSSQAPKLLFHYYDKDFNNEADTPDNFQSRRPNTSFCFLDIRSPGLGDTAMYLCATSRTIDSVLSYNEQFFGPGTRLTVL.

This clonotype was observed at least ten times. J is TRBJ1-2 and V is TRBV5-1; D may be TRBD1 (5 bases). The length of the CDR3 is 15 residues. Trimming cost V 3 bases and J 8 bases, with 20 bases left between them. Germline-derived CDR1 and CDR2 are SGHRS and YFSETQ. The CDR3: CASSWGRTQPVGYTF. The CDR3 DNA is TGCGCCAGCAGCTGGGGACGGACGCAACCAGTCGGCTACACCTTC. The full variable domain, with the rest looked up from reference TRBV5-1 and TRBJ1-2, is KAGVTQTPRYLIKTRGQQVTLSCSPISGHRSVSWYQQTPGQGLQFLFEYFSETQRNKGNFPGRFSGRQFSNSRSEMNVSTLELGDSALYLCASSWGRTQPVGYTFGSGTRLTVV.

This clonotype has at least ten counts. The V gene is TRBV27, the J gene TRBJ1-4, with 8 bases fitting TRBD1. The germline V gene encodes CDR1 MNHEY and CDR2 SMNVEV (reference sequence). CDR3 size: 14 residues. With V trimmed by 6 bases and J by 9 bases, 9 bases remained unmatched. The DNA of the CDR3 is TGTGCCAGCAGGCGAGACAGGGGTGAGAAAAAACTGTTTTTT. This encodes CASRRDRGEKKLFF.

As to this clonotype: A much larger clone differs by one base, so this may be a read error. V and J are TRBV28 and TRBJ2-7; D is perhaps TRBD1 (5 bases). The CDR3 is made up of 15 amino acids. Germline values: CDR1 MDHEN, CDR2 SYDVKM. The CDR3 nucleotides are TGTGCCGGCAGCGATCAACTAACCAGGGTCTACGAGCAGTACTTC. Residues: CAGSDQLTRVYEQYF. The entire variable domain, with the rest obtained from reference TRBV28 and TRBJ2-7, is as follows: DVKVTQSSRYLVKRTGEKVFLECVQDMDHENMFWYRQDPGLGLRLIYFSYDVKMKEKGDIPEGYSVSREKKERFSLILESASTNQTSMYLCAGSDQLTRVYEQYFGPGTRLTVT.

Here the CDR3 DNA reads TGTGCCAGCAGCCCTAGGACAGGCTCTGGAAACACCATATATTTT. This sequence encodes CASSPRTGSGNTIYF. This rearrangement joins TRBV3-1 to TRBJ1-3, with 7 bases that match TRBD1. Trimming took 4 bases from V and 0 from J; bases not matched to a gene: 3. This CDR3 contains 15 residues. Germline loops: CDR1 LGHDT, CDR2 YNNKEL (reference sequence).

This clonotype was counted ten times or more. This sequence joins TRBV11-2 and TRBJ2-7; D is unresolved. V was shortened by 4 bases and J by 5 bases, with 12 bases between the two germline ends. The CDR3 sequence is 13 residues long. CDR1 and CDR2 from the germline V gene are SGHAT and FQNNGV. The CDR3 protein is CASSYELINEQYF. In nucleotides, the CDR3 is TGTGCCAGCAGCTACGAGTTGATCAACGAGCAGTACTTC.

The CDR3 nucleotides are TGTGCCAGCAGTGAAGGTTCGGCAGCCCCCGGTTATGGCTACACCTTC. It translates to CASSEGSAAPGYGYTF. The chain has TRBV2 and TRBJ1-2; the D is unclear. Germline V lookup: CDR1 SNHLY, CDR2 FYNNEI. This CDR3 comprises 16 residues. V was pared by 1 base and J by 5 bases, with 17 bases between.

V and J are TRBV3-1 and TRBJ2-1; 8 bases map to TRBD2. This CDR3 spans 15 amino acids. Germline CDR1 is LGHDT and CDR2 is YNNKEL (reference sequence). V trimming: 1 base; J trimming: 9 bases; junction bases outside the gene matches: 8. The DNA for the CDR3 is TGTGCCAGCAGCCAAGGGTCGACTAGCGCGGCTGAGCAGTTCTTC. Its protein product is CASSQGSTSAAEQFF.

This clonotype was detected ten times or more. This sequence joins TRBV28 and TRBJ2-5, with 14 bases fitting TRBD2. This CDR3 has 16 amino acids. Germline trimming cut 6 bases from V and 4 bases from J; bases unmatched to any gene: 7. The germline CDR1 and CDR2 sequences are MDHEN and SYDVKM. The CDR3 sequence: CASRLGLAGGRETQYF. In nucleotides, the CDR3 is TGTGCCAGCAGACTAGGACTAGCGGGAGGAAGAGAGACCCAGTACTTC.

With regard to this clonotype: A much larger clone lies a single base off, so this may be a read error. V and J are TRBV5-1 and TRBJ1-2; D is uncertain. This CDR3 has 13 amino acids. The germline CDR1 and CDR2 sequences are SGHRS and YFSETQ. This chain's CDR3 is CANSLEAPYGYTF. Written as DNA, the CDR3 is TGCGCCAACAGCTTGGAGGCCCCCTATGGCTACACCTTC.

This chain joins TRBV27 and TRBJ1-6; a weak D match, TRBD1 (5 bases). CDR1 and CDR2 (germline): MNHEY, SMNVEV (reference sequence). The CDR3 contains 15 residues. V lost 0 bases to trimming and J lost 5 bases, with 8 bases between them. CDR3 sequence reads: CASSLSTVNNSPLHF. CDR3 nucleotides: TGTGCCAGCAGTTTATCGACAGTCAATAATTCACCCCTCCACTTT.

This clonotype was recorded a few times. The chain carries TRBV9 and TRBJ2-3, with unresolved D. The CDR3 is 15 amino acids. The V and J ends lost 4 bases and 0 bases respectively, with 12 bases between them. Germline V gene sequence: CDR1 SGDLS, CDR2 YYNGEE. The CDR3 bases are TGTGCCAGCAGCCTCCTCAGGTCAAGCACAGATACGCAGTATTTT. Its translation is CASSLLRSSTDTQYF.

This clonotype was observed at least ten times. The chain recombines TRBV20-1 with TRBJ1-2; the match to TRBD1 covers 8 bases. V was clipped by 2 bases and J by 6 bases; unmatched bases: 11. Germline loops: CDR1 DFQATT, CDR2 SNEGSKA (reference sequence). The CDR3 totals 15 residues. CDR3: CSARSARGPGHGYTF. The CDR3 DNA reads TGCAGTGCTAGATCCGCCAGGGGGCCTGGGCATGGCTACACCTTC.

This chain connects TRBV5-5 to TRBJ2-2, with 7 bases matching TRBD1. The ends lost 0 bases at V and 8 bases at J; junction bases unmatched: 4. Germline V gives CDR1 SGHKS, CDR2 YYEKEE (reference sequence). The CDR3 has 14 amino acids. This chain's CDR3 is CASSLGQGFGELFF. The CDR3 DNA sequence: TGTGCCAGCAGCTTGGGACAGGGTTTTGGGGAGCTGTTTTTT.

This clonotype showed up many times. The V and J genes are TRBV12-3 or TRBV12-4 and TRBJ1-2; 7 positions agree with TRBD1. The CDR3 totals 15 residues. The V gene end was trimmed by 5 bases and the J gene end by 4 bases; junction bases not matched to a gene: 10. The CDR3 coding sequence is TGTGCCAGCAGTCCAGACAGGGCGAACGGCTATGGCTACACCTTC. As protein: CASSPDRANGYGYTF.